What follows are 6 T cell receptor beta chains derived from one specimen sequenced in a study of T cell repertoires in cytomegalovirus infection. Each CDR3 protein gets one entry after TCRdb re-called the reads with MiXCR. The sample carries about 85,000 distinct CDR3 sequences, 45% to 50% recorded once. For these receptors, no antigen is known. This specimen consisted of CD8+ T cells from cultured PBMCs, obtained from culture after CMV antigen stimulation. The source of these receptors is a human donor in good health (CMV status not recorded). Some clones in this sample may be carry-over from other donors' samples.

This clonotype has more than one count but fewer than ten. The genes are TRBV7-8 and TRBJ2-1, with 12 bases lining up with TRBD2. CDR3 length: 15 residues. Germline assignment: CDR1 SGHVS and CDR2 FQNEAQ. After removal of 8 bases from V and 5 bases from J, the junction contained 7 bases not matched to a gene. As DNA, the CDR3 is TGTGCCAGCCACCGACTAGCGGGAGCAGACAATGAGCAGTTCTTC. Translated, it gives CASHRLAGADNEQFF.

This clonotype was seen only a few times. The chain has TRBV7-8 and TRBJ2-1; possibly TRBD1 for D (6 bases). The germline V gene has CDR1 SGHVS and CDR2 FQNEAQ. V lost 2 bases, J lost 8 bases, and 16 bases lay in between. The CDR3 consists of 15 residues. Here the CDR3 DNA reads TGTGCCAGCAGCTTAATGGAAGGGGGACGGGATGAGCAGTTCTTC. This encodes CASSLMEGGRDEQFF.

The V call is TRBV9, the J call TRBJ2-5; D may be TRBD2 (5 bases). V was clipped by 3 bases and J by 5 bases, with 14 bases between them. Germline V gene sequence: CDR1 SGDLS, CDR2 YYNGEE. This CDR3 is 14 amino acids long. The CDR3 sequence is CASSGGLLGETQYF. DNA of the CDR3: TGTGCCAGCAGCGGAGGACTCCTTGGTGAGACCCAGTACTTC.

V is TRBV20-1 and J is TRBJ2-7, with D perhaps being TRBD1 or TRBD2 (5 bases each). V lost 0 bases to trimming and J lost 1 base, with 7 bases between them. The CDR3 sequence is 13 residues long. Germline V gene sequence: CDR1 DFQATT, CDR2 SNEGSKA (reference sequence). In nucleotides, the CDR3 is TGCAGTGCTAGAGATGGGGGTTCCTACGAGCAGTACTTC. This codes for CSARDGGSYEQYF.

The sample holds one count of this clonotype. One end of the junction varies from germline; a read error may be responsible. The chain couples TRBV6-6 to TRBJ2-2, with a possible D match to TRBD1 (6 bases). From germline, CDR1 is MNHNY and CDR2 SVGAGI (reference sequence). The CDR3 runs 14 residues. CDR3 protein: CASDITGNAGELFF. In DNA form, the CDR3 reads TGTGCCAGCGATATAACAGGGAACGCCGGGGAGCTGTTTTTT.

This clonotype was counted a few times. The chain couples TRBV27 to TRBJ2-3; 9 bases are shared with TRBD2. This CDR3 contains 16 residues. Germline lookup yields CDR1 MNHEY and CDR2 SMNVEV (reference sequence). V lost 5 bases to trimming and J lost 3 bases; unmatched junction nucleotides: 9. DNA of the CDR3: TGTGCCAGCAGTCTATATAGCGGGGGTGGAACAGATACGCAGTATTTT. Its protein is CASSLYSGGGTDTQYF.